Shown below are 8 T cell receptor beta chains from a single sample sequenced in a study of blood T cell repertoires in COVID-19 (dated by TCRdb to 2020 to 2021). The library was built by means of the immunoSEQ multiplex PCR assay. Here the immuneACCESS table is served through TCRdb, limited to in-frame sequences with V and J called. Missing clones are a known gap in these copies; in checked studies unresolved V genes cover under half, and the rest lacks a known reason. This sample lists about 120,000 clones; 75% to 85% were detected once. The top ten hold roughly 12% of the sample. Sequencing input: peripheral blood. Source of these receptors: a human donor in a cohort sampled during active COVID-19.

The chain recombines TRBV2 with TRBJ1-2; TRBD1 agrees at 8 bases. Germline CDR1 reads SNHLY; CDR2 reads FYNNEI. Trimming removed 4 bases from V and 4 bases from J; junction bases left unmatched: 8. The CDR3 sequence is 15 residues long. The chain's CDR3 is CASSAPQGAGYGYTF. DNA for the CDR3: TGTGCCAGCAGTGCACCCCAGGGGGCTGGCTATGGCTACACCTTC.

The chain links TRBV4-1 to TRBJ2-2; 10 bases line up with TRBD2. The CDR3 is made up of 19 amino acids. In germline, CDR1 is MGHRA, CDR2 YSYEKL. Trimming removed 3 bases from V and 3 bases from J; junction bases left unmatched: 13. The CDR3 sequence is CASSHDPGQRGGYTGELFF. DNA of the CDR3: TGCGCCAGCAGCCACGACCCTGGACAGCGGGGGGGTTACACCGGGGAGCTGTTTTTT.

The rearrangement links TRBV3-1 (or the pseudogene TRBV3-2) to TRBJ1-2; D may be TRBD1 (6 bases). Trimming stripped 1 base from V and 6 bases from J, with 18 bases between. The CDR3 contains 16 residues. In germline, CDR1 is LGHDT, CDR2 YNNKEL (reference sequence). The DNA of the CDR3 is TGTGCCAGCAGCCAAGGGTCCAGGGGAAACGGGCATGGCTACACCTTC. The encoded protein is CASSQGSRGNGHGYTF.

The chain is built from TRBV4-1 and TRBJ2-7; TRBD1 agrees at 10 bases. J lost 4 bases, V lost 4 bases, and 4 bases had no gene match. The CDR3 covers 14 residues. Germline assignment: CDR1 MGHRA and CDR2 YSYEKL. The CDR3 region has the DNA TGCGCCAGCAGCCTCGGACAGGGGGAATACGAGCAGTACTTC. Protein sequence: CASSLGQGEYEQYF.

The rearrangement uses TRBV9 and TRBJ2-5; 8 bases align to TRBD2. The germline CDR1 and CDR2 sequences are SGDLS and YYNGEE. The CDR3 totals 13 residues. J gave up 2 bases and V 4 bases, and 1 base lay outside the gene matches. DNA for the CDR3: TGTGCCAGCAGCCCGGGGGGGCAAGAGACCCAGTACTTC. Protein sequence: CASSPGGQETQYF.

CDR3 in DNA: TGTGCCAGCAGTGAGCCCGGGGGGCTGCCCCAGCATTTT. Translated, it gives CASSEPGGLPQHF. J is TRBJ1-5 and V is TRBV2; a possible D gene is TRBD1 (6 bases). The V gene lost 3 bases and the J gene lost 9 bases, with 12 bases spanning the gap. Germline CDR1 and CDR2: SNHLY and FYNNEI. CDR3 length equals 13 residues.

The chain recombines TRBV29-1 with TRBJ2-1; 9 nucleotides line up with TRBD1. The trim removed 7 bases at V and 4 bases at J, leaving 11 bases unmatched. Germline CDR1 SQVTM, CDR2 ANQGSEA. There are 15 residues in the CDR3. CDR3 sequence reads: CSEHMGQGLYNEQFF. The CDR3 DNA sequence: TGCAGCGAGCATATGGGACAGGGATTATACAATGAGCAGTTCTTC.

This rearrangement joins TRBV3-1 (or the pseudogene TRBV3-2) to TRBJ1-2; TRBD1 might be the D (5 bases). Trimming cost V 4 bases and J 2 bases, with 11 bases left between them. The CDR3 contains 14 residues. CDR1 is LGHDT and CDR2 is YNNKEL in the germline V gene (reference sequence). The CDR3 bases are TGTGCCAGCAGCCTAGGGGTTGGGAACTATGGCTACACCTTC. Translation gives CASSLGVGNYGYTF.